Below, 29 T cell receptor beta chains from the same sample are listed, as sequenced in a study of OX40 agonist ivuxolimab in advanced cancers. Method: immunoSEQ multiplex PCR; TCRdb's copy keeps in-frame clones and lacks some. The sample consists of approximately 99,000 clones, approximately 94% of them appearing once. Specimen: CD4+ or CD8+ T cells sorted from blood, collected in a trial of the OX40 agonist ivuxolimab. The receptor source for this set is an adult with an advanced solid tumor such as melanoma, head and neck, liver or kidney cancer.

The chain combines TRBV2 with TRBJ1-1; weak D call: TRBD1 (5 bases). Per germline, CDR1 SNHLY and CDR2 FYNNEI. The V and J ends lost 9 bases and 4 bases respectively, with 15 bases between them. The CDR3 has 13 amino acids. CDR3 region: CARTWGRLTEAFF. CDR3 coding DNA: TGTGCCAGGACGTGGGGGAGGCTCACTGAAGCTTTCTTT.

The chain couples TRBV28 to TRBJ2-3; D is perhaps TRBD2 (6 bases). The ends were cut back, 7 bases at V and 6 bases at J, with 11 bases in the middle. The CDR3 extends over 12 amino acids. Germline V gene sequence: CDR1 MDHEN, CDR2 SYDVKM. The CDR3 region has the DNA TGTGCCAGCACCGCACTAGCTGATACGCAGTATTTT. Its protein product is CASTALADTQYF.

The rearrangement joins TRBV30 to TRBJ2-5; 7 bases align to TRBD1. This CDR3 contains 13 residues. V lost 5 bases, J lost 1 base, and 4 bases stayed unmatched. Germline assignment: CDR1 GTSNPN and CDR2 SVGIG (reference sequence). The CDR3 loop reads CAWERQGQETQYF. The CDR3 coding sequence is TGTGCCTGGGAAAGACAGGGCCAAGAGACCCAGTACTTC. Filled out from reference TRBV30 and TRBJ2-5, the complete variable domain reads SQTIHQWPATLVQPVGSPLSLECTVEGTSNPNLYWYRQAAGRGLQLLFYSVGIGQISSEVPQNLSASRPQDRQFILSSKKLLLSDSGFYLCAWERQGQETQYFGPGTRLLVL.

This chain links TRBV28 with TRBJ1-5, with 8 bases aligning to TRBD1. The germline gives CDR1 MDHEN, CDR2 SYDVKM. This CDR3 is built from 15 residues. V shed 5 bases and J 7 bases; nucleotides not matched to a gene: 10. As DNA, the CDR3 is TGTGCCAGCAGTCAATGGACAGGGATTGGCCAGCCCCAGCATTTT. Protein: CASSQWTGIGQPQHF.

The J gene is TRBJ1-6, the V gene TRBV6-6; 8 bases map to TRBD1. The CDR3 has 14 residues. Trimming at V came to 2 bases and at J to 6 bases, leaving 0 bases not matched to a gene. Germline V gene sequence: CDR1 MNHNY, CDR2 SVGAGI (reference sequence). CDR3 DNA: TGTGCCAGCAGTTACCAGGGGGCTAATTCACCCCTCCACTTT. Amino acids: CASSYQGANSPLHF.

As DNA, the CDR3 is TGTGCCAGCAGTGAAGCGGCTTGGGGCAGGGGTTGGGACCGAGAGACCCAGTACTTC. Translating it yields CASSEAAWGRGWDRETQYF. The rearrangement links TRBV2 to TRBJ2-5; D is possibly TRBD1 (6 bases). V shed 0 bases and J shed 4 bases, with 24 bases lying between them. Per the germline V gene, CDR1 is SNHLY and CDR2 is FYNNEI. This CDR3 has 19 residues.

CDR3 in DNA: TGCAGCGTTGGGGGGACCACCGGGGAGCTGTTTTTT. This codes for CSVGGTTGELFF. The V call is TRBV29-1, the J call TRBJ2-2; D may be TRBD1 or TRBD2 (5 bases each). The V end was cut by 4 bases, the J end by 4 bases, with 7 bases between. CDR1 and CDR2 from the germline V gene are SQVTM and ANQGSEA. The CDR3 spans 12 residues.

V is TRBV27 and J is TRBJ2-5, with TRBD1 identical over 8 bases. The V gene's germline CDR1 is MNHEY and CDR2 SMNVEV (reference sequence). Trimming cost V 1 base and J 4 bases; bases outside gene matches: 5. CDR3 length equals 15 residues. CDR3 protein: CASSLLSGGGETQYF. CDR3 nucleotide sequence: TGTGCCAGCAGTTTATTGTCAGGGGGCGGAGAGACCCAGTACTTC.

The CDR3 loop reads CASSFSVGQGGTYEQYF. CDR3 nucleotides: TGTGCCAGCAGCTTTTCGGTGGGGCAGGGGGGGACCTACGAGCAGTACTTC. The rearrangement uses TRBV11-2 and TRBJ2-7; D may correspond to TRBD1 or TRBD2 (7 bases each). Germline assignment: CDR1 SGHAT and CDR2 FQNNGV. The V gene lost 3 bases and the J gene lost 2 bases, with 20 bases spanning the gap. This CDR3 is built from 17 residues.

This chain joins TRBV4-3 and TRBJ2-7; 12 positions agree with TRBD2. CDR1 is LGHNA, CDR2 YSLEER, per germline. The CDR3 consists of 15 residues. The J segment lost 1 base and the V segment lost 4 bases, leaving 2 bases of the junction unmatched. The CDR3 region is CASSRGLAGSYEQYF. The CDR3, as DNA: TGCGCCAGCAGCCGAGGACTAGCGGGATCCTACGAGCAGTACTTC.

DNA of the CDR3: TGTGCCAGCAGTTACTCGGTGTACAGCGGGGAGCTGTTTTTT. Translated: CASSYSVYSGELFF. The chain has TRBV6-5 and TRBJ2-2; D not resolved. Germline V CDR1 and CDR2: MNHEY, SVGAGI. V lost 0 bases to trimming and J lost 7 bases, with 9 bases between them. This CDR3 spans 14 amino acids.

The chain couples TRBV28 to TRBJ1-5; D perhaps matches TRBD1 (5 bases). Germline lookup yields CDR1 MDHEN and CDR2 SYDVKM. V shed 6 bases and J shed 0 bases, with 12 bases lying between them. The CDR3 runs 15 residues. The CDR3 DNA is TGTGCCAGCAGCCTGGGACTTTATAGCAATCAGCCCCAGCATTTT. It yields the protein CASSLGLYSNQPQHF.

V gene TRBV5-4 combines with J gene TRBJ2-5; TRBD1 agrees at 7 bases. Per the germline V gene, CDR1 is SGHNT and CDR2 is YYREEE (reference sequence). Unmatched junction bases numbered 5, after V lost 4 bases and J lost 5 bases. This CDR3 is 13 amino acids long. The CDR3 is CASSLQGEETQYF. CDR3 bases: TGTGCCAGCAGCCTCCAGGGGGAGGAGACCCAGTACTTC.

In this sample, this clone turned up once. J is TRBJ2-7 and V is TRBV7-2; D is unresolved. The V and J ends lost 5 bases and 0 bases respectively, with 11 bases between them. The germline gives CDR1 SGHTA, CDR2 FQGNSA. This CDR3 has 14 amino acids. The CDR3 DNA is TGTGCCAGCAGCCCTGCGCCAGGCTCCTACGAGCAGTACTTC. Translating gives CASSPAPGSYEQYF.

V usage is TRBV5-4 and J usage is TRBJ2-7; TRBD1 matches 9 bases. Germline trimming cut 0 bases from V and 0 bases from J; bases unmatched to any gene: 4. Looked up from germline, CDR1 is SGHNT and CDR2 is YYREEE (reference sequence). The length of the CDR3 is 16 residues. The CDR3, as DNA: TGTGCCAGCAGCTTGGGGACAGGGGTCAGCTCCTACGAGCAGTACTTC. Residues: CASSLGTGVSSYEQYF.

The chain couples TRBV28 to TRBJ2-7; D is uncertain. Germline V gene sequence: CDR1 MDHEN, CDR2 SYDVKM. V lost 4 bases, J lost 2 bases, and 12 bases lay in between. The CDR3 is 14 amino acids. The CDR3 protein is CASSYADGPYEQYF. As DNA, the CDR3 is TGTGCCAGCAGTTACGCGGACGGCCCCTACGAGCAGTACTTC.

This clone was found a few times. The chain combines TRBV6-6 with TRBJ1-5, with D tentatively TRBD1 (6 bases). The germline V gene has CDR1 MNHNY and CDR2 SVGAGI (reference sequence). With 4 bases removed from V and 7 bases from J, the gap between germline ends came to 14 bases. The CDR3 is 14 amino acids. The CDR3 here is CASSSPQGFQPQHF. The CDR3 bases are TGTGCCAGCAGTTCGCCTCAGGGGTTCCAGCCCCAGCATTTT.

The chain carries TRBV18 and TRBJ1-3; 7 bases agree with TRBD1. This CDR3 region has 15 residues. The trim removed 5 bases at V and 0 bases at J, leaving 4 bases unmatched. Germline V gene sequence: CDR1 KGHSH, CDR2 LQKENI. CDR3 amino acids: CASSSQGNSGNTIYF. The DNA of the CDR3 is TGTGCCAGCTCATCACAGGGGAACTCTGGAAACACCATATATTTT.

This chain links TRBV7-2 with TRBJ2-7, with a possible D match to TRBD1 (7 bases). The CDR3 runs 15 residues. Deletions cut 4 bases from V and 1 base from J, with 14 bases between. Germline loops: CDR1 SGHTA, CDR2 FQGNSA. The CDR3 here is CASSSAGGMSYEQYF. The CDR3 nucleotides read TGTGCCAGCAGCTCCGCAGGGGGGATGTCCTACGAGCAGTACTTC.

The CDR3 DNA follows: TGTGCCAGCAGCCAGGCTAGCGGGGGGGCCTTGGAGACCCAGTACTTC. Translation gives CASSQASGGALETQYF. This chain uses TRBV4-2 with TRBJ2-5, with TRBD2 identical over 12 bases. This CDR3 has 16 residues. J lost 5 bases, V lost 3 bases, and 7 bases had no gene match. Germline CDR1 LGHNA, CDR2 YNFKEQ.

The rearrangement joins TRBV7-2 to TRBJ1-5; 7 positions agree with TRBD1. V shed 4 bases and J 7 bases; nucleotides not matched to a gene: 7. Looked up from germline, CDR1 is SGHTA and CDR2 is FQGNSA. CDR3 length: 14 residues. The CDR3, as DNA: TGTGCCAGCAGCTCAGGGGGGAGCGGGCAGCCCCAGCATTTT. Translating gives CASSSGGSGQPQHF. Full variable domain (outside the CDR3, taken from reference TRBV7-2 and TRBJ1-5): GAGVSQSPSNKVTEKGKDVELRCDPISGHTALYWYRQSLGQGLEFLIYFQGNSAPDKSGLPSDRFSAERTGGSVSTLTIQRTQQEDSAVYLCASSSGGSGQPQHFGDGTRLSIL.

J is TRBJ2-7 and V is TRBV7-2; 11 nucleotides match TRBD2. The CDR3 length is 16 residues. CDR1 and CDR2 (germline): SGHTA, FQGNSA. The J segment lost 6 bases and the V segment lost 1 base, leaving 8 bases of the junction unmatched. In DNA form, the CDR3 reads TGTGCCAGCAGCTTAGGGCTAGCGGGAGGTCGTAGCGAGCAGTACTTC. The encoded protein is CASSLGLAGGRSEQYF.

The CDR3 sequence is CASSLTSANTGELFF. The CDR3 DNA follows: TGTGCCAGCAGTTTGACTAGCGCCAACACCGGGGAGCTGTTTTTT. The V and J genes are TRBV27 and TRBJ2-2; 8 nucleotides align to TRBD2. Germline V gives CDR1 MNHEY, CDR2 SMNVEV (reference sequence). There are 15 residues in the CDR3. The V gene end was trimmed by 3 bases and the J gene end by 2 bases; junction bases not matched to a gene: 2.

This sequence joins TRBV5-1 and TRBJ1-2; D is ambiguous. The germline V and J ends were trimmed by 0 bases and 3 bases, with 9 bases remaining between them. The CDR3 has 14 amino acids. CDR1 and CDR2 (germline): SGHRS, YFSETQ. The CDR3 DNA is TGCGCCAGCAGCTTGGCCGGACGGGACTATGGCTACACCTTC. Translation gives CASSLAGRDYGYTF.

The chain carries TRBV7-2 and TRBJ2-5; TRBD2 matches 11 bases. The germline V gene has CDR1 SGHTA and CDR2 FQGNSA. This CDR3 has 17 amino acids. J was trimmed by 7 bases and V by 5 bases; bases with no gene match: 15. CDR3 protein: CASSHTISGGARVTQYF. The CDR3, as DNA: TGTGCCAGCAGCCATACCATTAGCGGGGGGGCGCGGGTGACCCAGTACTTC.

V usage is TRBV2 and J usage is TRBJ1-5; weak D call: TRBD1 (5 bases). V lost 6 bases, J lost 0 bases, and 12 bases lay in between. The CDR3 is 15 residues long. CDR1 is SNHLY, CDR2 FYNNEI, per germline. The CDR3 DNA reads TGTGCCAGCAGCCCTCGGGACGGTAGCAATCAGCCCCAGCATTTT. Translation: CASSPRDGSNQPQHF.

The chain couples TRBV18 to TRBJ1-1; 7 bases match TRBD1. V lost 0 bases to trimming and J lost 1 base; unmatched junction nucleotides: 2. The CDR3 length is 15 residues. The V gene's germline CDR1 is KGHSH and CDR2 LQKENI. Here the CDR3 DNA reads TGTGCCAGCTCACCACCGACAGGGAGGAACACTGAAGCTTTCTTT. Its translation is CASSPPTGRNTEAFF. The whole variable domain, filled in from reference TRBV18 and TRBJ1-1, reads NAGVMQNPRHLVRRRGQEARLRCSPMKGHSHVYWYRQLPEEGLKFMVYLQKENIIDESGMPKERFSAEFPKEGPSILRIQQVVRGDSAAYFCASSPPTGRNTEAFFGQGTRLTVV.

This clone came up once. The chain is built from TRBV18 and TRBJ2-5; 10 nucleotides line up with TRBD2. The trim removed 4 bases at V and 2 bases at J, leaving 4 bases unmatched. This CDR3 is built from 15 residues. Germline CDR1 and CDR2: KGHSH and LQKENI. Here the CDR3 reads CASSRLAGTQETQYF. Written as DNA, the CDR3 is TGTGCCAGCTCACGACTAGCGGGTACGCAAGAGACCCAGTACTTC.

The chain employs TRBV7-6 and TRBJ1-5; D gene unclear. With 5 bases removed from V and 0 bases from J, the gap between germline ends came to 8 bases. Looked up from germline, CDR1 is SGHVS and CDR2 is FNYEAQ. The CDR3 has 14 amino acids. The CDR3: CASSQRGSNQPQHF. The CDR3 region has the DNA TGTGCCAGCAGCCAGCGTGGTAGCAATCAGCCCCAGCATTTT.